The 10 T cell receptor beta chains given below trace back to one sample, sequenced in a study of T cell changes during pregnancy in multiple sclerosis. Clones were sequenced by immunoSEQ multiplex PCR, and TCRdb holds only the in-frame ones, with some missing. This sample carries more than 60,000 clones, 75% to 95% of them seen once, and the ten largest clones take under 0.3%. Material: CD4+ T cells from peripheral blood mononuclear cells, obtained in the third trimester of pregnancy. These receptors originate from a female donor in good health, enrolled as a control in a pregnancy study.

This chain uses TRBV19 with TRBJ1-1; no reliable D call. V shed 7 bases and J shed 9 bases, with 12 bases lying between them. The CDR3 is made up of 11 amino acids. Germline CDR1 and CDR2: LNHDA and SQIVND (reference sequence). DNA of the CDR3: TGTGCCAGTATCAACCGAGCTCAAGCTTTCTTT. Protein: CASINRAQAFF.

J is TRBJ1-4 and V is TRBV9; a possible D gene is TRBD1 (5 bases). Germline CDR1 and CDR2: SGDLS and YYNGEE. With 2 bases removed from V and 0 bases from J, the gap between germline ends came to 14 bases. The CDR3 sequence is 17 residues long. The DNA for the CDR3 is TGTGCCAGCAGCGTCTCCTCAAGACAGTCAACTAATGAAAAACTGTTTTTT. Amino acid sequence: CASSVSSRQSTNEKLFF.

The genes are TRBV6-4 and TRBJ2-1; TRBD2 might be the D (5 bases). With 0 bases removed from V and 4 bases from J, the gap between germline ends came to 7 bases. The CDR3 spans 14 residues. Germline CDR1 reads MRHNA; CDR2 reads SNTAGT. CDR3 sequence reads: CASSDSEEYNEQFF. CDR3 bases: TGTGCCAGCAGTGACTCGGAGGAGTACAATGAGCAGTTCTTC.

V usage is TRBV11-3 and J usage is TRBJ1-5; 11 bases fit TRBD1. The CDR3 runs 15 residues. V shed 3 bases and J 11 bases; nucleotides not matched to a gene: 9. Germline V gene sequence: CDR1 SGHNT, CDR2 YENEEA. CDR3 in DNA: TGTGCCAGCAGCTTGCGGACAGGGGGCGGTGAGGCCCAGCATTTT. It codes for CASSLRTGGGEAQHF. Variable domain in full (rest from reference TRBV11-3 and TRBJ1-5): EAGVVQSPRYKIIEKKQPVAFWCNPISGHNTLYWYLQNLGQGPELLIRYENEEAVDDSQLPKDRFSAERLKGVDSTLKIQPAELGDSAVYLCASSLRTGGGEAQHFGDGTRLSIL.

The chain links TRBV7-6 to TRBJ1-1; D unresolved. This CDR3 spans 14 amino acids. V shed 0 bases and J shed 11 bases, with 16 bases lying between them. Germline-derived CDR1 and CDR2 are SGHVS and FNYEAQ. The CDR3 nucleotides read TGTGCCAGCAGCTTAGCGGCCCTAACGACCGGGGCTTTCTTT. Encoded protein: CASSLAALTTGAFF. The whole variable domain, filled in from reference TRBV7-6 and TRBJ1-1, reads GAGVSQSPRYKVTKRGQDVALRCDPISGHVSLYWYRQALGQGPEFLTYFNYEAQQDKSGLPNDRFSAERPEGSISTLTIQRTEQRDSAMYRCASSLAALTTGAFFGQGTRLTVV.

The V call is TRBV5-5, the J call TRBJ2-7; D is perhaps TRBD1 (5 bases). Germline V lookup: CDR1 SGHKS, CDR2 YYEKEE (reference sequence). V lost 0 bases, J lost 3 bases, and 10 bases lay in between. The CDR3 extends over 14 amino acids. The CDR3 is CASSLGQPYYEQYF. DNA of the CDR3: TGTGCCAGCAGCTTGGGACAGCCTTACTACGAGCAGTACTTC. Combining the CDR3 with reference TRBV5-5 and TRBJ2-7 gives the whole variable domain DAGVTQSPTHLIKTRGQQVTLRCSPISGHKSVSWYQQVLGQGPQFIFQYYEKEERGRGNFPDRFSARQFPNYSSELNVNALLLGDSALYLCASSLGQPYYEQYFGPGTRLTVT.

The rearrangement links TRBV30 to TRBJ2-4; D remains ambiguous. Deletions cut 2 bases from V and 2 bases from J, with 10 bases between. The germline V gene has CDR1 GTSNPN and CDR2 SVGIG (reference sequence). CDR3 size: 14 residues. This CDR3 is CAWSSPRSKNIQYF. The CDR3 nucleotides are TGTGCCTGGAGTTCACCCAGGTCCAAAAACATTCAGTACTTC.

The chain joins TRBV19 to TRBJ1-3; unclear D gene. Germline CDR1 is LNHDA and CDR2 is SQIVND (reference sequence). Trimming took 4 bases from V and 1 from J, leaving 8 bases between them. CDR3 size: 14 residues. The CDR3 bases are TGTGCCAGTAGTACCGGGGATTCTGGAAACACCATATATTTT. Its translation: CASSTGDSGNTIYF. The full variable domain, its missing parts supplied by reference TRBV19 and TRBJ1-3, is DGGITQSPKYLFRKEGQNVTLSCEQNLNHDAMYWYRQDPGQGLRLIYYSQIVNDFQKGDIAEGYSVSREKKESFPLTVTSAQKNPTAFYLCASSTGDSGNTIYFGEGSWLTVV.

The chain recombines TRBV19 with TRBJ1-1; D gene uncertain. V lost 5 bases to trimming and J lost 1 base, with 14 bases between them. Germline V CDR1 and CDR2: LNHDA, SQIVND (reference sequence). The CDR3 is 15 residues long. The CDR3 DNA reads as TGTGCCAGTAGTGGCCCCGGGGTGGCGAACACTGAAGCTTTCTTT. Translating it yields CASSGPGVANTEAFF.

CDR3 bases: TGCGCCAGCAGCCAAGAAGGGACAGGGGTAACTGAAGCTTTCTTT. Amino acids: CASSQEGTGVTEAFF. This chain connects TRBV4-3 to TRBJ1-1, with TRBD1 identical over 10 bases. The CDR3 contains 15 residues. The junction had 3 bases not matched to a gene; V was cut back by 0 bases and J by 5 bases. Looked up from germline, CDR1 is LGHNA and CDR2 is YSLEER.